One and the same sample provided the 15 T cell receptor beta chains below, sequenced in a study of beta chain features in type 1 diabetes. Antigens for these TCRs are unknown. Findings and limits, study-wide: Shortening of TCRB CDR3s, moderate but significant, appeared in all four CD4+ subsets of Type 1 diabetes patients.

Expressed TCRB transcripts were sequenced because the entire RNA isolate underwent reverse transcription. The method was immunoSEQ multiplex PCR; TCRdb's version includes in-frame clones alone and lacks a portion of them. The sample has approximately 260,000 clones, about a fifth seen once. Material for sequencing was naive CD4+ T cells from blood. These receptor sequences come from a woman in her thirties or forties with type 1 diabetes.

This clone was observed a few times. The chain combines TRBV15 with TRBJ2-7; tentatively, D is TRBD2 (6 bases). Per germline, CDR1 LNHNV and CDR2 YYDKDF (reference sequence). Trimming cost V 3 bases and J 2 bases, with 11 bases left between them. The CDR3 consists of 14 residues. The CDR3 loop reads CATSRGGVPYEQYF. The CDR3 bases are TGTGCCACCAGCAGGGGAGGAGTTCCCTACGAGCAGTACTTC.

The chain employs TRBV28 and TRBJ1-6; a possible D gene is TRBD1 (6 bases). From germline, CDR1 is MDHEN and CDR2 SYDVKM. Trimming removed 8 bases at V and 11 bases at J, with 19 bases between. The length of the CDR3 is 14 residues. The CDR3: CASLTPQQGPPLHF. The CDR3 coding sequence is TGTGCCAGCCTTACGCCCCAACAGGGACCACCCCTCCACTTT.

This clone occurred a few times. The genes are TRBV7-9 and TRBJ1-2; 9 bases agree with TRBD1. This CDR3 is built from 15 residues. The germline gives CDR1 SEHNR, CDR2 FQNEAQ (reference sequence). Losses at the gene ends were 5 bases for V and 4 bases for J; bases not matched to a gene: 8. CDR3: CASSVSRDRAYGYTF. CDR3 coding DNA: TGTGCCAGCAGCGTAAGCCGGGACAGGGCCTATGGCTACACCTTC.

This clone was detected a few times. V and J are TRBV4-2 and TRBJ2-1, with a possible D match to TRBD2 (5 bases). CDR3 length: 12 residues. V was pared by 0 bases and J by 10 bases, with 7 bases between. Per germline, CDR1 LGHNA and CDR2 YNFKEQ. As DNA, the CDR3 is TGTGCCAGCAGCCAAGACGGAGGCGAGCAGTTCTTC. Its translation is CASSQDGGEQFF.

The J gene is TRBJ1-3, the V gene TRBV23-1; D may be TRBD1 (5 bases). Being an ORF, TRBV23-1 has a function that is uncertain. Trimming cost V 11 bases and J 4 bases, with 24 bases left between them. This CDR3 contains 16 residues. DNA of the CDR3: TGCGCCCCCAATTCGGAGGGACCTGCCGCCGGAAACACCATATATTTT. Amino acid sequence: CAPNSEGPAAGNTIYF.

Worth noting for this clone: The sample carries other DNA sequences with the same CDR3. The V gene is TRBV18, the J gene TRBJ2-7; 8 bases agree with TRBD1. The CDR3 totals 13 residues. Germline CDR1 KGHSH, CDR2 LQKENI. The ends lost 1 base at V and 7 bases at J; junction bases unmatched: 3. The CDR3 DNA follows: TGTGCCAGCTCACCACGTACAGGGGGGGAGCAGTACTTC. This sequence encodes CASSPRTGGEQYF.

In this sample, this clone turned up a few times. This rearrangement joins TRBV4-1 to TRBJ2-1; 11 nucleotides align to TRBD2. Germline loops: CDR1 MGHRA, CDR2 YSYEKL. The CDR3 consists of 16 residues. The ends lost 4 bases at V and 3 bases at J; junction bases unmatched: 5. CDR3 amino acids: CASSLGLAEYYNEQFF. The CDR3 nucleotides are TGCGCCAGCAGCCTGGGACTAGCGGAGTACTACAATGAGCAGTTCTTC.

This CDR3 reads CASSVGTLGTEAFF. CDR3 DNA sequence: TGTGCCAGCAGCGTAGGAACACTAGGCACTGAAGCTTTCTTT. V gene TRBV9 combines with J gene TRBJ1-1, with unresolved D. The CDR3 covers 14 residues. V lost 0 bases to trimming and J lost 4 bases, with 10 bases between them. The V gene's germline CDR1 is SGDLS and CDR2 YYNGEE.

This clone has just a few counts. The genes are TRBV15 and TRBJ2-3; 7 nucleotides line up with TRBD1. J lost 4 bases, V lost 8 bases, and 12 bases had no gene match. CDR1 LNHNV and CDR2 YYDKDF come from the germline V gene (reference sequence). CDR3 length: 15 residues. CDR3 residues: CATAPKGAGSDTQYF. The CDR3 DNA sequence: TGTGCCACCGCGCCTAAGGGGGCAGGGTCAGATACGCAGTATTTT.

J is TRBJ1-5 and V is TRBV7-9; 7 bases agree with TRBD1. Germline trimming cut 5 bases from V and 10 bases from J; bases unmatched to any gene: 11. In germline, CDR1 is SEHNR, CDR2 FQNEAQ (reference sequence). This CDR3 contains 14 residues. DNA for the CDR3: TGTGCCAGCAGCCCCTTTGACAGGGCAAAACCCCAGCATTTT. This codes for CASSPFDRAKPQHF.

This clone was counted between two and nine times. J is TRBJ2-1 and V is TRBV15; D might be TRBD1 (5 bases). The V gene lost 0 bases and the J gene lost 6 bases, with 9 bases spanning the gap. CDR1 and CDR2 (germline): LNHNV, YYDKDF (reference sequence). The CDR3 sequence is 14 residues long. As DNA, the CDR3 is TGTGCCACCAGCAGAGATCGGCAGGGCAATGAGCAGTTCTTC. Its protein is CATSRDRQGNEQFF.

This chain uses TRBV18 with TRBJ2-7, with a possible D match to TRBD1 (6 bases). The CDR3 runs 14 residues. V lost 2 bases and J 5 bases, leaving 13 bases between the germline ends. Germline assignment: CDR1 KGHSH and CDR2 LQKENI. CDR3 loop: CASSPEQGKDEQYF. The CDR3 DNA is TGTGCCAGCTCACCAGAACAGGGTAAAGACGAGCAGTACTTC.

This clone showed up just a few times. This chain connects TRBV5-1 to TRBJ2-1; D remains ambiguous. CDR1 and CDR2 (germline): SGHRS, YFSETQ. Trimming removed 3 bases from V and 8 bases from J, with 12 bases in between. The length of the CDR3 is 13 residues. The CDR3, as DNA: TGCGCCAGCAGCTCTATCTTCTCGGATGAGCAGTTCTTC. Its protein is CASSSIFSDEQFF.

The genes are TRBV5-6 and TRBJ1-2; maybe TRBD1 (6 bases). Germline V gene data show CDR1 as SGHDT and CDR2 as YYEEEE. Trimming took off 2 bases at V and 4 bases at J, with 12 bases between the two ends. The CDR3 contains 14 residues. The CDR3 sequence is CASSFGTIPYGYTF. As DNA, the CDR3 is TGTGCCAGCAGCTTCGGGACAATACCCTATGGCTACACCTTC.

The CDR3 here is CASQPLGRVGEKLFF. The DNA for the CDR3 is TGTGCCAGCCAACCCTTGGGGCGAGTCGGAGAAAAACTGTTTTTT. The V call is TRBV7-2, the J call TRBJ1-4; possible D gene TRBD1, 5 bases. V gave up 8 bases and J gave up 8 bases, with 21 bases separating them. This CDR3 has 15 amino acids. Germline CDR1 SGHTA, CDR2 FQGNSA.